These 26 T cell receptor beta chains share one sample of origin, sequenced in a study of T cell responses to AZD1222 COVID-19 vaccine. Sequencing was performed with immunoSEQ multiplex PCR; in TCRdb, only in-frame clones are kept and a portion is missing. The sample carries around 120,000 clones, 88% recorded once. This sample comprised peripheral blood, obtained 28 days after the second AZD1222 dose. The source is an adult who received the AZD1222 COVID-19 vaccine.

This chain uses TRBV15 with TRBJ2-2; no clear D gene. V lost 0 bases, J lost 8 bases, and 4 bases lay in between. This CDR3 has 12 amino acids. Germline loops: CDR1 LNHNV, CDR2 YYDKDF (reference sequence). CDR3 amino acids: CATSRDEGELFF. CDR3 nucleotides: TGTGCCACCAGCAGAGATGAGGGGGAGCTGTTTTTT.

This clone was counted ten times or more. This chain uses TRBV2 with TRBJ1-6, with 8 bases fitting TRBD1. This CDR3 comprises 14 residues. Germline V CDR1 and CDR2: SNHLY, FYNNEI. V lost 8 bases, J lost 9 bases, and 9 bases stayed unmatched. CDR3 in DNA: TGTGCCAGCCAAGGACAGGGAAGGAGTTCACCCCTCCACTTT. Translating gives CASQGQGRSSPLHF. The variable domain in full, completed from reference TRBV2 and TRBJ1-6, reads EPEVTQTPSHQVTQMGQEVILRCVPISNHLYFYWYRQILGQKVEFLVSFYNNEISEKSEIFDDQFSVERPDGSNFTLKIRSTKLEDSAMYFCASQGQGRSSPLHFGNGTRLTVT.

J is TRBJ1-4 and V is TRBV3-1 (or the pseudogene TRBV3-2), with D unresolved. Germline V lookup: CDR1 LGHDT, CDR2 YNNKEL (reference sequence). The CDR3 has 16 residues. The V gene lost 5 bases and the J gene lost 0 bases, with 13 bases spanning the gap. The CDR3 sequence is CASSTRDDTTNEKLFF. CDR3 in DNA: TGTGCCAGCAGCACGCGGGATGATACAACTAATGAAAAACTGTTTTTT.

The chain has TRBV6-6 and TRBJ2-3, with D possibly being TRBD2 (7 bases). Germline V gene data show CDR1 as MNHNY and CDR2 as SVGAGI (reference sequence). This CDR3 region has 16 residues. V was clipped by 8 bases and J by 0 bases, with 18 bases between them. The CDR3 nucleotides read TGTGCCAGCCGACTCCGAGCGGGGACAAGCACAGATACGCAGTATTTT. Its protein is CASRLRAGTSTDTQYF.

The chain employs TRBV12-3 or TRBV12-4 and TRBJ2-7; a weak D match, TRBD1 (5 bases). This CDR3 has 13 amino acids. The V gene lost 2 bases and the J gene lost 5 bases, with 10 bases spanning the gap. The DNA of the CDR3 is TGTGCCAGCAGTTTAAACTGGGGCGACGAGCAGTACTTC. It codes for CASSLNWGDEQYF.

The rearrangement links TRBV6-5 to TRBJ1-1; D unclear. V shed 8 bases and J shed 3 bases, with 7 bases lying between them. Germline V lookup: CDR1 MNHEY, CDR2 SVGAGI. The CDR3 covers 11 residues. CDR3 DNA sequence: TGTGCCAGCTTGAGGGACACTGAAGCTTTCTTT. It yields the protein CASLRDTEAFF.

The gene calls are TRBV4-1 and TRBJ2-7, with TRBD2 identical over 7 bases. The CDR3 is 16 amino acids. With V trimmed by 0 bases and J by 2 bases, 7 bases remained unmatched. CDR1 MGHRA and CDR2 YSYEKL come from the germline V gene. Written as DNA, the CDR3 is TGCGCCAGCAGCCAAGATTATCCTAGCGGTACCTACGAGCAGTACTTC. As protein: CASSQDYPSGTYEQYF.

This chain uses TRBV7-9 with TRBJ2-2; possible D gene TRBD1, 6 bases. Trimming pared 1 base from V and 0 bases from J, leaving 6 bases between. Germline CDR1 SEHNR, CDR2 FQNEAQ (reference sequence). The CDR3 extends over 15 amino acids. CDR3 sequence (DNA): TGTGCCAGCAGCTTAGACAGGGCGAACACCGGGGAGCTGTTTTTT. Its translation: CASSLDRANTGELFF.

The chain couples TRBV30 to TRBJ2-5; 12 bases agree with TRBD2. CDR1 GTSNPN and CDR2 SVGIG come from the germline V gene (reference sequence). Germline trimming cut 0 bases from V and 2 bases from J; bases unmatched to any gene: 4. This CDR3 comprises 16 residues. The CDR3 here is CAWSVRTSGAQETQYF. DNA of the CDR3: TGTGCCTGGAGTGTGAGGACTAGCGGGGCACAAGAGACCCAGTACTTC.

V usage is TRBV2 and J usage is TRBJ1-2; weak D call: TRBD1 (5 bases). From germline, CDR1 is SNHLY and CDR2 FYNNEI. The germline V and J ends were trimmed by 6 bases and 0 bases, with 5 bases remaining between them. The CDR3 sequence is 12 residues long. The CDR3 loop is CASRGANYGYTF. The CDR3 DNA is TGTGCCAGCAGGGGGGCTAACTATGGCTACACCTTC.

This sequence joins TRBV7-2 and TRBJ2-5; perhaps D is TRBD1 or TRBD2 (6 bases each). V lost 5 bases, J lost 1 base, and 20 bases lay in between. The germline CDR1 and CDR2 sequences are SGHTA and FQGNSA. The CDR3 runs 17 residues. The CDR3 DNA is TGTGCCAGCAGCACCGTAGGGGGACTGATTTCCCAAGAGACCCAGTACTTC. Protein: CASSTVGGLISQETQYF.

The chain couples TRBV19 to TRBJ2-2; perhaps D is TRBD1 or TRBD2 (5 bases each). Trimming removed 7 bases at V and 4 bases at J, with 16 bases between. CDR1 and CDR2 from the germline V gene are LNHDA and SQIVND (reference sequence). The CDR3 totals 15 residues. CDR3 amino acids: CASNPSTGLTGELFF. In nucleotides, the CDR3 is TGTGCCAGTAATCCCTCTACGGGGCTCACCGGGGAGCTGTTTTTT.

This sequence joins TRBV9 and TRBJ1-2; TRBD1 agrees at 11 bases. The CDR3 loop spans 14 amino acids. CDR1 is SGDLS, CDR2 YYNGEE, per germline. V dropped 3 bases and J dropped 4; count of bases not matched to a gene: 2. Written as DNA, the CDR3 is TGTGCCAGCAGCGCGGGACAGGGGGGCTATGGCTACACCTTC. It yields the protein CASSAGQGGYGYTF.

This chain joins TRBV28 and TRBJ1-4, with 9 bases matching TRBD1. The V segment lost 5 bases and the J segment 4 bases; nucleotides outside the gene matches: 5. The CDR3 has 15 residues. Germline loops: CDR1 MDHEN, CDR2 SYDVKM. For the CDR3, the DNA is TGTGCCAGCAGTGCTTGGGACAGGGATAATGAAAAACTGTTTTTT. It yields the protein CASSAWDRDNEKLFF.

V is TRBV29-1 and J is TRBJ2-3; tentative D call: TRBD2 (6 bases). V lost 4 bases and J lost 0, with 14 bases in between. From germline, CDR1 is SQVTM and CDR2 ANQGSEA. This CDR3 has 15 amino acids. CDR3: CSVGVRRGSTDTQYF. Written as DNA, the CDR3 is TGCAGCGTTGGGGTGAGGCGGGGAAGCACAGATACGCAGTATTTT.

This CDR3 is CASSVGHTETYEQYF. CDR3 DNA sequence: TGCGCCAGCAGCGTAGGACACACTGAGACCTACGAGCAGTACTTC. V gene TRBV5-1 combines with J gene TRBJ2-7; D possibly corresponds to TRBD1 (5 bases). Germline V gene sequence: CDR1 SGHRS, CDR2 YFSETQ. V was pared by 4 bases and J by 2 bases, with 16 bases between. This CDR3 comprises 15 residues. Full variable domain (outside the CDR3, taken from reference TRBV5-1 and TRBJ2-7): KAGVTQTPRYLIKTRGQQVTLSCSPISGHRSVSWYQQTPGQGLQFLFEYFSETQRNKGNFPGRFSGRQFSNSRSEMNVSTLELGDSALYLCASSVGHTETYEQYFGPGTRLTVT.

The V gene is TRBV5-4, the J gene TRBJ2-1, with TRBD2 matching over 11 bases. Germline V gene sequence: CDR1 SGHNT, CDR2 YYREEE (reference sequence). Unmatched junction bases numbered 8, after V lost 6 bases and J lost 6 bases. The CDR3 runs 15 residues. In DNA form, the CDR3 reads TGTGCCAGCAAACCCGGGACTAGCGGTTTCAATGAGCAGTTCTTC. It codes for CASKPGTSGFNEQFF.

V is TRBV7-3 and J is TRBJ2-2; the D is unclear. CDR1 and CDR2 (germline): SGHTA, FQGTGA. V shed 3 bases and J shed 7 bases, with 6 bases lying between them. The CDR3 loop spans 12 amino acids. The CDR3 nucleotides are TGTGCCAGCAGCTTCGGTGGCGGGGAGCTGTTTTTT. It translates to CASSFGGGELFF.

The rearrangement uses TRBV4-3 and TRBJ1-2; tentative D call: TRBD1 (6 bases). The length of the CDR3 is 14 residues. V dropped 0 bases and J dropped 8 bases, with 13 bases sitting between them. Germline V gene data show CDR1 as LGHNA and CDR2 as YSLEER. For the CDR3, the DNA is TGCGCCAGCAGCCAAGATATACAGGGCGGAGGCTACACCTTC. Its protein product is CASSQDIQGGGYTF.

The chain combines TRBV27 with TRBJ1-1; D gene ambiguous. Germline V gene data show CDR1 as MNHEY and CDR2 as SMNVEV (reference sequence). The CDR3 loop spans 15 amino acids. Trimming left V 5 bases short and J 0 bases short, with 13 bases between. CDR3 DNA sequence: TGTGCCAGCAGTCGGTTTGGCAGCATGAACACTGAAGCTTTCTTT. Protein product: CASSRFGSMNTEAFF.

In this sample, this clone turned up once. V is TRBV24-1 and J is TRBJ2-2; D not certain. The CDR3 has 14 residues. Germline assignment: CDR1 KGHDR and CDR2 SFDVKD. V lost 5 bases to trimming and J lost 0 bases, with 6 bases between them. CDR3 DNA sequence: TGTGCCACCAGTGCAAGGACGAACACCGGGGAGCTGTTTTTT. Its translation is CATSARTNTGELFF.

The genes are TRBV13 and TRBJ1-2, with TRBD1 matching over 7 bases. The CDR3 is 15 amino acids. CDR1 is PRHDT and CDR2 is FYEKMQ in the germline V gene (reference sequence). J gave up 1 base and V 5 bases, and 7 bases lay outside the gene matches. For the CDR3, the DNA is TGTGCCAGCAGCCGCGGACAGGCGCTTAACTATGGCTACACCTTC. It is translated as CASSRGQALNYGYTF. The full variable domain, its missing parts supplied by reference TRBV13 and TRBJ1-2, is AAGVIQSPRHLIKEKRETATLKCYPIPRHDTVYWYQQGPGQDPQFLISFYEKMQSDKGSIPDRFSAQQFSDYHSELNMSSLELGDSALYFCASSRGQALNYGYTFGSGTRLTVV.

The V and J genes are TRBV10-3 and TRBJ2-5; D gene uncertain. CDR1 is ENHRY, CDR2 SYGVKD, per germline. V shed 1 base and J shed 1 base, with 10 bases lying between them. The CDR3 is 15 residues long. Written as DNA, the CDR3 is TGTGCCATCAGTGAGTACCGGCCAAGCCAAGAGACCCAGTACTTC. Its protein product is CAISEYRPSQETQYF.

The table lists this clone with a count of one. The chain recombines TRBV5-1 with TRBJ1-1; TRBD1 matches 8 bases. From germline, CDR1 is SGHRS and CDR2 YFSETQ. The CDR3 covers 17 residues. J gave up 1 base and V 4 bases, and 12 bases lay outside the gene matches. CDR3 bases: TGCGCCAGCAGCCTCCTGGCGGGACAGGCAGGGAACACTGAAGCTTTCTTT. As protein: CASSLLAGQAGNTEAFF.

V is TRBV7-3 and J is TRBJ2-7, with TRBD2 matching 8 bases. Trimming removed 5 bases from V and 6 bases from J; junction bases left unmatched: 12. CDR3 length: 15 residues. Germline lookup yields CDR1 SGHTA and CDR2 FQGTGA. The CDR3 nucleotides are TGTGCCAGCAGCCCCCGGGGGGGAGGACCCCTCGAGCAGTACTTC. Amino acid sequence: CASSPRGGGPLEQYF.

The V gene is TRBV3-1 (or the pseudogene TRBV3-2), the J gene TRBJ2-2; D not resolved. CDR3 size: 14 residues. Between the trimmed V and J ends, which lost 4 bases and 0 bases, there was a span of 6 bases. Germline V CDR1 and CDR2: LGHDT, YNNKEL (reference sequence). CDR3 nucleotides: TGTGCCAGCAGCCGTGGGTCGAACACCGGGGAGCTGTTTTTT. Amino acids: CASSRGSNTGELFF.